The clone carrying this T cell receptor (beta chain) was seen a handful of times. The data stem from a study of T cells after yellow fever vaccination. Germline V gene sequence: CDR1 ENHRY, CDR2 SYGVKD. This CDR3 comprises 15 residues. With 8 bases clipped from V and 7 bases from J, the junction kept 6 bases outside the gene matches. TCRdb used MiXCR to reprocess the 5' RACE reads, holding one entry per CDR3 protein. Found here are some 560,000 distinct CDR3 sequences, roughly 21% of them singletons; the top ten hold 14%. J is TRBJ2-2 and V is TRBV10-3, with 14 bases identical to TRBD2. The TCR was taken from a man aged 25 to 40 who received the YFV17D yellow fever vaccine. The sample here was PBMCs, taken 15 days after the yellow fever booster vaccination. CDR3 in DNA: TGTGCCATCGGTGGGACTAGCGGGAGAAACGGGGAGCTGTTTTTT. This translates into CAIGGTSGRNGELFF.